The 19 T cell receptor beta chains reported below all come from one sample, sequenced in a study of shared clonotypes between healthy human individuals. The method was immunoSEQ multiplex PCR; TCRdb's version includes in-frame clones alone and lacks a portion of them. The sample carries approximately 500,000 clones, around 96% recorded once. The material sequenced was naive CD4+ T cells sorted from blood. Noted subset: CD45RA+ positively selected. The receptors stem from a woman in her thirties in good health.

The chain has TRBV4-1 and TRBJ2-6, with 7 bases matching TRBD1. The junction had 11 bases not matched to a gene; V was cut back by 4 bases and J by 2 bases. This CDR3 spans 18 amino acids. The germline V gene has CDR1 MGHRA and CDR2 YSYEKL. The chain's CDR3 is CASSPRGTTGAGANVLTF. DNA for the CDR3: TGCGCCAGCAGCCCACGGGGAACAACAGGGGCTGGGGCCAACGTCCTGACTTTC.

The chain employs TRBV5-4 and TRBJ1-1; D not resolved. The CDR3 spans 14 residues. The germline V gene has CDR1 SGHNT and CDR2 YYREEE (reference sequence). Trimming left V 0 bases short and J 5 bases short, with 11 bases between. CDR3 bases: TGTGCCAGCAGCTTGGAACCACTAGCAACTGAAGCTTTCTTT. It encodes CASSLEPLATEAFF.

This rearrangement joins TRBV5-5 to TRBJ2-3; D is possibly TRBD1 (6 bases). The germline V gene encodes CDR1 SGHKS and CDR2 YYEKEE (reference sequence). The CDR3 has 15 amino acids. V dropped 1 base and J dropped 3 bases, with 12 bases sitting between them. CDR3 nucleotide sequence: TGTGCCAGCAGCTTGTGGACAGTAAAGACAGATACGCAGTATTTT. It is translated as CASSLWTVKTDTQYF.

This clone occurred once. V and J are TRBV6-1 and TRBJ1-2; D may be TRBD1 (5 bases). The length of the CDR3 is 14 residues. Germline-derived CDR1 and CDR2 are MNHNS and SASEGT. The germline V and J ends were trimmed by 6 bases and 5 bases, with 16 bases remaining between them. For the CDR3, the DNA is TGTGCCAGCAGCCCGGGACCCCGAGGGTATGGCTACACCTTC. This translates into CASSPGPRGYGYTF.

The genes are TRBV5-1 and TRBJ2-1, with 13 bases that match TRBD2. The CDR3 contains 17 residues. J gave up 7 bases and V 5 bases, and 12 bases lay outside the gene matches. Germline V lookup: CDR1 SGHRS, CDR2 YFSETQ. CDR3 amino acids: CASRTSPGLAGPNEQFF. CDR3 bases: TGCGCCAGCAGAACTTCCCCGGGACTAGCGGGGCCAAATGAGCAGTTCTTC. The full variable domain, with the rest looked up from reference TRBV5-1 and TRBJ2-1, is KAGVTQTPRYLIKTRGQQVTLSCSPISGHRSVSWYQQTPGQGLQFLFEYFSETQRNKGNFPGRFSGRQFSNSRSEMNVSTLELGDSALYLCASRTSPGLAGPNEQFFGPGTRLTVL.

The V gene is TRBV5-4, the J gene TRBJ2-7; D gene ambiguous. Germline CDR1 SGHNT, CDR2 YYREEE (reference sequence). Trimming took 6 bases from V and 1 from J, leaving 11 bases between them. The CDR3 is 13 residues long. This chain's CDR3 is CASTYDGSYEQYF. CDR3 sequence (DNA): TGTGCCAGCACCTATGACGGTTCCTACGAGCAGTACTTC.

V and J are TRBV27 and TRBJ2-5; 7 nucleotides align to TRBD1. TRBJ2-7 explains the end of the DNA better; the J call may be wrong. Germline CDR1 reads MNHEY; CDR2 reads SMNVEV (reference sequence). The CDR3 length is 15 residues. The CDR3 reads CASSQGVSASPEQYF. The CDR3 nucleotides read TGTGCCAGCAGTCAGGGGGTCAGCGCCTCTCCCGAGCAGTACTTC.

Comments on this clone: A junction boundary mismatches the germline segment, possibly from a read error. The chain recombines TRBV6-4 with TRBJ1-2; 8 bases match TRBD1. CDR3 size: 10 residues. Germline assignment: CDR1 MRHNA and CDR2 SNTAGT. DNA of the CDR3: TGTGCCAGCAGAGCGGACAGGGCGGGCTTC. Amino acids: CASRADRAGF.

This clone was detected only once. The rearrangement uses TRBV7-2 and TRBJ2-7; D possibly uses TRBD1 or TRBD2 (5 bases each). The CDR3 spans 13 residues. Trimming left V 0 bases short and J 3 bases short, with 6 bases between. Germline CDR1 reads SGHTA; CDR2 reads FQGNSA. The CDR3 nucleotides read TGTGCCAGCAGCTTAGCGGGGGTCTACGAGCAGTACTTC. As protein: CASSLAGVYEQYF.

This chain connects TRBV19 to TRBJ1-2; D possibly corresponds to TRBD1 (6 bases). The CDR3 covers 14 residues. Trimming stripped 6 bases from V and 6 bases from J, with 17 bases between. Germline V gene lookup returns CDR1 LNHDA and CDR2 SQIVND (reference sequence). The CDR3 nucleotides read TGTGCCAGTAGGGTGCTGGGGACAAATAATGGCTACACCTTC. Translated: CASRVLGTNNGYTF.

This rearrangement joins TRBV2 to TRBJ1-1, with 7 bases identical to TRBD1. CDR1 is SNHLY and CDR2 is FYNNEI in the germline V gene. Unmatched junction bases numbered 6, after V lost 4 bases and J lost 1 base. The CDR3 loop spans 15 amino acids. The CDR3 nucleotides read TGTGCCAGCAGTGCACAGGGGAGGGGGAACACTGAAGCTTTCTTT. Encoded protein: CASSAQGRGNTEAFF. Using reference TRBV2 and TRBJ1-1 for the parts outside the CDR3, the full variable domain is EPEVTQTPSHQVTQMGQEVILRCVPISNHLYFYWYRQILGQKVEFLVSFYNNEISEKSEIFDDQFSVERPDGSNFTLKIRSTKLEDSAMYFCASSAQGRGNTEAFFGQGTRLTVV.

The chain recombines TRBV9 with TRBJ2-3; 9 bases fit TRBD2. CDR1 and CDR2 (germline): SGDLS, YYNGEE. CDR3 size: 15 residues. V gave up 0 bases and J gave up 4 bases; unmatched junction bases: 3. The CDR3 nucleotides read TGTGCCAGCAGCGTAGTGGGCGGGAGGGCAGATACGCAGTATTTT. This translates into CASSVVGGRADTQYF.

The table lists this clone with a count of one. Within the sample, other DNA sequences also encode this same CDR3. This rearrangement joins TRBV20-1 to TRBJ1-1; D is unclear. The CDR3 is 10 residues long. CDR1 and CDR2 (germline): DFQATT, SNEGSKA (reference sequence). V gave up 6 bases and J gave up 0 bases, with 2 bases separating them. The CDR3 DNA follows: TGCAGTGCCCTGAACACTGAAGCTTTCTTT. It yields the protein CSALNTEAFF.

The V and J genes are TRBV5-6 and TRBJ1-5; D perhaps matches TRBD1 (6 bases). Looked up from germline, CDR1 is SGHDT and CDR2 is YYEEEE. CDR3 length equals 15 residues. Trimming left V 3 bases short and J 3 bases short, with 13 bases between. The chain's CDR3 is CASSSTGTHNQPQHF. The CDR3 region has the DNA TGTGCCAGCAGCTCAACAGGGACCCACAATCAGCCCCAGCATTTT.

The genes are TRBV27 and TRBJ2-2; maybe TRBD2 (5 bases). V lost 7 bases and J 4 bases, leaving 10 bases between the germline ends. CDR1 MNHEY and CDR2 SMNVEV come from the germline V gene (reference sequence). The CDR3 sequence is 13 residues long. CDR3 in DNA: TGTGCCAGCACCTCTAGCCCCACCGGGGAGCTGTTTTTT. The encoded protein is CASTSSPTGELFF.

The chain employs TRBV27 and TRBJ2-7; 9 nucleotides line up with TRBD1. Germline CDR1 MNHEY, CDR2 SMNVEV (reference sequence). The CDR3 covers 13 residues. Trimming cost V 6 bases and J 4 bases; bases outside gene matches: 4. CDR3 sequence (DNA): TGTGCCAGCAGACAGGGGGCTAGGTACGAGCAGTACTTC. Translating it yields CASRQGARYEQYF.

This chain links TRBV4-1 with TRBJ2-3; D gene unclear. Germline V gene lookup returns CDR1 MGHRA and CDR2 YSYEKL. The CDR3 extends over 15 amino acids. V was pared by 0 bases and J by 5 bases, with 12 bases between. The CDR3 nucleotides are TGCGCCAGCAGCCAAGATGCGCTTTTAGTAGATACGCAGTATTTT. Its translation: CASSQDALLVDTQYF.

The chain recombines TRBV18 with TRBJ1-1; TRBD1 matches at 7 bases. V dropped 4 bases and J dropped 2; count of bases not matched to a gene: 7. This CDR3 region has 15 residues. CDR1 KGHSH and CDR2 LQKENI come from the germline V gene. In DNA form, the CDR3 reads TGTGCCAGCTCACAGCTCGGGACAGCCAACACTGAAGCTTTCTTT. Residues: CASSQLGTANTEAFF. The full variable domain, with the rest looked up from reference TRBV18 and TRBJ1-1, is NAGVMQNPRHLVRRRGQEARLRCSPMKGHSHVYWYRQLPEEGLKFMVYLQKENIIDESGMPKERFSAEFPKEGPSILRIQQVVRGDSAAYFCASSQLGTANTEAFFGQGTRLTVV.

The V call is TRBV21-1, the J call TRBJ2-3; TRBD1 is the table's D call, not checked against the DNA. TRBV21-1 is recorded as a pseudogene. The CDR3 loop spans 16 amino acids. The CDR3 sequence: CASSPSKDRGGNTQYF. The CDR3 DNA is TGTGCCAGCAGCCCCTCCAAGGACAGGGGAGGAAATACGCAGTATTTT.